This T cell receptor beta chain originates from a study of T cells in Graves' hyperthyroidism and ophthalmopathy (dated by TCRdb to the late 2010s). Background on the whole study: Peripheral blood was collected at initial diagnosis, before any treatment. To identify TCR V-J signatures that set the groups apart, the researchers used a discovery cohort of approximately 98 patients, made up of 40 to 45 with Graves' ophthalmopathy and 57 with stable Graves' hyperthyroidism. Prospective prediction of ophthalmopathy was tested in an independent validation cohort of fewer than 20 hyperthyroidism patients and 17 patients who later progressed to ophthalmopathy. The roughly 90 discovery patients were divided at random into training and test sets in a 7:3 ratio. In addition, the study compared T-cell repertoires in thyroid tissue and in blood from over 5 Graves' hyperthyroidism patients. After sampling, hyperthyroidism patients received methimazole starting at 30 mg daily, and ophthalmopathy patients received high-dose intravenous methylprednisolone. The paper describes TCR Vbeta CDR3 sequencing of 135 peripheral blood samples, made up of 43 ophthalmopathy patients, 70 to 75 hyperthyroidism patients and around 17 progressor patients.

In its sample, this clonotype was seen once. The clone's antigen remains unknown. There are no base qualities to consult, and no much larger clone falls within one base. A lone read gives weak evidence. Ophthalmopathy patients had moderately to severely active disease, with a Clinical Activity Score of 3 or more, a NOSPECS grade of 4 or more, and a disease duration of less than 3 months. The study excluded patients with uncontrolled infections, other autoimmune diseases, pregnancy or lactation. Diagnoses were established on the basis of clinical symptoms, serum thyroxine and TRAb, thyroid ultrasound, and orbital computed tomography. PBMCs were separated from over 9 ml of fresh peripheral blood using Ficoll-Paque density gradient centrifugation. Trizol reagent was used to extract total RNA, and RNA quality was then checked on an Agilent 2100 Bioanalyzer. Amplification of TCR beta CDR3 regions was carried out from RNA transcripts. For the first round of RT-PCR on the TCR CDR3, the HTBI primer set was used together with the Qiagen OneStep RT-PCR kit. A second multiplex PCR round built the libraries, followed by size selection and purification. Paired-end sequencing of the libraries was performed with 100 bp reads on an Illumina HiSeq2000. The original pipeline was this. SOAPnuke was used to process the raw data, with reads discarded if the reads contained adapters or uncalled bases, had a mean Phred below 15, or lacked an exact constant-primer or identifier match. COPE v1.2.5 was used to merge high-quality paired reads, and clonotypes were defined as unique nucleotide sequences. Clonotypes were aligned to IMGT TRBV, TRBD and TRBJ reference segments using MiTCR v1.1. The analysis included only V-J combinations with a frequency above 0.0001, which together covered around 99% of the repertoires. A TCS score was defined as the ratio of F50 (clonal expansion) to E x V (chaos), with BLOSUM62-based TCRdist applied between CDR3 peptides within each V-J. Welch's t-statistics and random forest reduced approximately 520 V-J features to 13, which were used in a naive Bayes classifier (R e1071). Using fastp trimming at Q25 and MiXCR clonotype assembly, TCRdb reanalyzed the public sequencing data and kept in-frame beta chains. Merged by CDR3 protein, the rows form single entries marked with the most common genes and DNA. TCRdb, rather than the study authors, made the V and J calls. Recorded for this sample are fewer than 450,000 distinct CDR3 sequences; around 18% of them occurred a single time. The top ten clones comprise 35% to 50% of the sample.

General conclusions and limits of the study: Blood samples also contained most of the expanded thyroid clonotypes (frequency above 0.001), which suggests that blood repertoires may reflect thyroid immune responses. In validation, the model predicted progression to ophthalmopathy with over 60% sensitivity and 72% to 85% specificity, a median of 6.5 months before onset. No statistical method was used to fix the sample size in advance, and group allocation was not hidden from the investigators. In cross-validation, a model built on a 13 V-J signature told ophthalmopathy apart from stable hyperthyroidism with over 85% sensitivity and approximately 81% specificity, and in testing the same model reached 80%/75%.

This clonotype was sampled from a man aged 18 to 35 with Graves' ophthalmopathy. The source material was blood.

The CDR3 amino acid sequence is: CASSHRTGHSGNTIYF. Read as DNA, the sequence is TGTGCCAGCAGTCACCGGACAGGCCACTCTGGAAACACCATATATTTT. The sequence joins TRBV28 to TRBJ1-3, and 7 junction bases match TRBD1. CDR1 and CDR2, looked up from the germline V gene, are MDHEN and SYDVKM. Clipping removes 5 bases from V and 0 bases from J, with 7 as the unmatched junction base count. The CDR3 has 16 amino acids, counting the end cysteine and phenylalanine. The sequence is cut down to CDR3 DNA, 48 bases in frame from base 1.